This T cell receptor (beta chain) was retrieved from a study of CD8+CD57+ T cells in acquired aplastic anemia. Across the study: On average, sorted CD4+ and CD8+ cells gave approximately 3.1 ug of DNA. The study obtained about 10.8 million reads on average for CD4+ cells from healthy donors. General observations from the study: Found in both controls and patients were approximately 29 CD8+ CDR3 sequences.

A word on this clonotype: Antigen specificity is unknown.

Researchers used genomic DNA as the template to profile TCR beta VDJ and CDR3. Each CDR3 protein gets one entry after TCRdb re-called the reads with MiXCR. Here the sample spans fewer than 200,000 distinct CDR3 sequences, 60% to 70% being singletons. The CDR3 is 12 amino acids. V lost 8 bases to trimming and J lost 4 bases, with 11 bases between them. The sequenced sample consisted of sorted CD4+, CD8+, or CD8+CD57+ T cells (not recorded which) from PBMCs. The chain employs TRBV12-3 or TRBV12-4 and TRBJ2-5, with D unclear. The TCR sequence derives from a human donor in good health. The CDR3 DNA reads TGTGCCAGCGTTGACATGGGAGAGACCCAGTACTTC. Translated: CASVDMGETQYF.